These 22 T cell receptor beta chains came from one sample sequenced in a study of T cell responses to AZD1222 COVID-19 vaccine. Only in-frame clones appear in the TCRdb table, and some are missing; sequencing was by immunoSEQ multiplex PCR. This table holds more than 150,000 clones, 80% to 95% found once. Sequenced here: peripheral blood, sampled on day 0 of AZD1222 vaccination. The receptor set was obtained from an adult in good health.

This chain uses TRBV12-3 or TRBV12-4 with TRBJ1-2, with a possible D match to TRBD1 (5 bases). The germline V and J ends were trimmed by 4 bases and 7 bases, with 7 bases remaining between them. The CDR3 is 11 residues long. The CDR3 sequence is CASSSRVGYTF. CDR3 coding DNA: TGTGCCAGCAGTTCCAGGGTTGGCTACACCTTC.

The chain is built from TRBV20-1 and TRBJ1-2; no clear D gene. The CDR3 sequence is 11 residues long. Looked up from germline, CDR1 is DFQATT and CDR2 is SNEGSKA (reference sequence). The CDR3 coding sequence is TGCTCCACGCGGACTAACTATGGCTACACCTTC. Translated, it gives CSTRTNYGYTF.

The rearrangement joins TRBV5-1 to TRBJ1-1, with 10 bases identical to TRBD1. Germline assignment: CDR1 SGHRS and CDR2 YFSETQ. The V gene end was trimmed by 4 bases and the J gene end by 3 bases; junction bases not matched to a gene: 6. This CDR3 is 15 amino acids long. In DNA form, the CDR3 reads TGCGCCAGCAGCCCGACAGGGGGCATCGACACTGAAGCTTTCTTT. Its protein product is CASSPTGGIDTEAFF.

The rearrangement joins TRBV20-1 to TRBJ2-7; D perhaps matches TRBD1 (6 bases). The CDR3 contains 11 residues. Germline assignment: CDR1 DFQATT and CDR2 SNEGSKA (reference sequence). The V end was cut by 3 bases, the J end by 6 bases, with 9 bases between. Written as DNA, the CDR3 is TGCAGTGCTAGCACAGGGTTCGAGCAGTACTTC. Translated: CSASTGFEQYF.

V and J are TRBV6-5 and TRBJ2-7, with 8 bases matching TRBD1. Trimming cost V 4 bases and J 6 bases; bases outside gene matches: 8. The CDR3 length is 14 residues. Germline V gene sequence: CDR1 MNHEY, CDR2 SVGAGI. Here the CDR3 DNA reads TGTGCCAGCAGTTGGACAGGGACCGCAGTCGAGCAGTACTTC. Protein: CASSWTGTAVEQYF.

In DNA, the CDR3 is TGTGCCAGCAGTGATGGGCAGGGCTATAATTCACCCCTCCACTTT. As protein: CASSDGQGYNSPLHF. The chain employs TRBV6-1 and TRBJ1-6, with D tentatively TRBD1 (5 bases). V dropped 3 bases and J dropped 3 bases, with 9 bases sitting between them. The length of the CDR3 is 15 residues. Germline assignment: CDR1 MNHNS and CDR2 SASEGT.

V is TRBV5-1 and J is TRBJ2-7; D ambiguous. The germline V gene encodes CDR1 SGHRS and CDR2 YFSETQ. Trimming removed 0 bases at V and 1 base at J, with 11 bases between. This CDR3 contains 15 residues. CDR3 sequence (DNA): TGCGCCAGCAGCTTGGGAGCTAGTAAATCCTACGAGCAGTACTTC. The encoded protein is CASSLGASKSYEQYF.

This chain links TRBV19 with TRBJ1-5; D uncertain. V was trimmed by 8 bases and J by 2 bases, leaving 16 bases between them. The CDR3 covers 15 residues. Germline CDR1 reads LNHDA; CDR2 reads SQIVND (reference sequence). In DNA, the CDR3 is TGTGCCAGTTGCCCCCGTAATTCTGGCAATCAGCCCCAGCATTTT. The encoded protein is CASCPRNSGNQPQHF.

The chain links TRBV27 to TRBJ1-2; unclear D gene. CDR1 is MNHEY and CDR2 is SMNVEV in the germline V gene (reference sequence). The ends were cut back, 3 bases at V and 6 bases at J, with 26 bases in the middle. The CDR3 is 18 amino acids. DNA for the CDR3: TGTGCCAGCAGTTTCCCGGGAGGAATGGACTCGGGCCGAAATGGCTACACCTTC. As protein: CASSFPGGMDSGRNGYTF.

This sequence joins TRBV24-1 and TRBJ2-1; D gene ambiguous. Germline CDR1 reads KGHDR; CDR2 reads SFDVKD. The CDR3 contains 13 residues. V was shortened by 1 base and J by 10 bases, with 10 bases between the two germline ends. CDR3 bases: TGTGCCACCAGTGATTTATCCCGAGGCGAGCAGTTCTTC. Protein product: CATSDLSRGEQFF.

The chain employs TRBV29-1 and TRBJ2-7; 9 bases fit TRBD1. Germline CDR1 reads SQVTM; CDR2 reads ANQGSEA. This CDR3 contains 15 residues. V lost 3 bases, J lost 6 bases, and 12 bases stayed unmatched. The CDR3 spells CSVEDTGTGFREQYF. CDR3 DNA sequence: TGCAGCGTTGAGGACACCGGGACAGGGTTTCGCGAGCAGTACTTC.

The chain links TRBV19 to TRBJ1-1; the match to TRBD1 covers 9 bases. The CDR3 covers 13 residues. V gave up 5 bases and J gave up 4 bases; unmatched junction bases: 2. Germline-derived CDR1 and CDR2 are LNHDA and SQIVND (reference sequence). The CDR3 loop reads CASSPTGGTEAFF. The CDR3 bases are TGTGCCAGTAGTCCGACAGGGGGCACTGAAGCTTTCTTT. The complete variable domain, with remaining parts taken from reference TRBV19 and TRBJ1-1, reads DGGITQSPKYLFRKEGQNVTLSCEQNLNHDAMYWYRQDPGQGLRLIYYSQIVNDFQKGDIAEGYSVSREKKESFPLTVTSAQKNPTAFYLCASSPTGGTEAFFGQGTRLTVV.

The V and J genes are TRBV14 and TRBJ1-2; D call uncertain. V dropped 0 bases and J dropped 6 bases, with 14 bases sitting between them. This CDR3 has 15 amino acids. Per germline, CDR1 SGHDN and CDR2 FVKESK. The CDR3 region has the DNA TGTGCCAGCAGCCAAGAGGGAGGAGGAGGCCATGGCTACACCTTC. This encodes CASSQEGGGGHGYTF.

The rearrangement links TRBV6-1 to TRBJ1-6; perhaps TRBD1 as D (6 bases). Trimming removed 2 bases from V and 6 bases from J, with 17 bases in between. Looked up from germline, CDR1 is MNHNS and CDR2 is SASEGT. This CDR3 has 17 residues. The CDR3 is CASSERGRGLFNSPLHF. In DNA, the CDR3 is TGTGCCAGCAGTGAAAGGGGCAGGGGCCTTTTTAATTCACCCCTCCACTTT.

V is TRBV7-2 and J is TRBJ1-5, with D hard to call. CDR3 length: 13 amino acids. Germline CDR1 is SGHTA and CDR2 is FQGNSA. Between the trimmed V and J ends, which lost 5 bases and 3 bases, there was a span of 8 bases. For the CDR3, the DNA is TGTGCCAGCAGCGTAGACCTCAATCAGCCCCAGCATTTT. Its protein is CASSVDLNQPQHF.

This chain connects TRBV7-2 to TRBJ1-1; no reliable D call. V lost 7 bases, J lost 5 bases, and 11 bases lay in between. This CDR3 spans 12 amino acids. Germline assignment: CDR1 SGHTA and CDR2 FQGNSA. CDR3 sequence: CASNVIWTEAFF. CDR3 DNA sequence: TGTGCCAGCAACGTGATTTGGACTGAAGCTTTCTTT.

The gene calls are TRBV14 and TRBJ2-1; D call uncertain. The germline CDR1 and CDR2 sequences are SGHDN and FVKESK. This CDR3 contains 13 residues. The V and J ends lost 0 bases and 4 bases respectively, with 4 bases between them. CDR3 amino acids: CASSQDPYNEQFF. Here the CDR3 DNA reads TGTGCCAGCAGCCAAGACCCATACAATGAGCAGTTCTTC.

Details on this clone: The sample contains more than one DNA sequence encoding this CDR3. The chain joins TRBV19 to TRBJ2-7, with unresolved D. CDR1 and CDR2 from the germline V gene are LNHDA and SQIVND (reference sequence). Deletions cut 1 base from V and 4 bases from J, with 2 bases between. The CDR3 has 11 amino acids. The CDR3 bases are TGTGCCAGTAGTATAGGGTACGAGCAGTACTTC. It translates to CASSIGYEQYF.

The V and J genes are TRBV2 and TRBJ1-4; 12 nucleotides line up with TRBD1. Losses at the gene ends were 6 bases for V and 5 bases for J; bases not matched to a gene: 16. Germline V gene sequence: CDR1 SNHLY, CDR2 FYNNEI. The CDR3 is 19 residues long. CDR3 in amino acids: CASSEVYRDRGLPNEKLFF. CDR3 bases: TGTGCCAGCAGCGAGGTGTATAGGGACAGGGGGCTTCCGAATGAAAAACTGTTTTTT.

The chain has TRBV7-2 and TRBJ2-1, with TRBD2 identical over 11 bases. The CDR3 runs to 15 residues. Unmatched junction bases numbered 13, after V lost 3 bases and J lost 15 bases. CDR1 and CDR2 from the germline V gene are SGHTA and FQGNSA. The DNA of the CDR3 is TGTGCCAGCAGCTTTAGTAGCGGGGGGGCGGTTTCTCTGTTCTTC. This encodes CASSFSSGGAVSLFF.

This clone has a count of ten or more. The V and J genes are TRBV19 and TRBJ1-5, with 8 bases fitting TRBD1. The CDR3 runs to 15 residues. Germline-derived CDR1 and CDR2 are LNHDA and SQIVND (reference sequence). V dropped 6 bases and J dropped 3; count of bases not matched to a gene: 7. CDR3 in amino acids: CASRRTGGNNQPQHF. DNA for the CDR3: TGTGCCAGTAGAAGAACAGGGGGTAACAATCAGCCCCAGCATTTT.

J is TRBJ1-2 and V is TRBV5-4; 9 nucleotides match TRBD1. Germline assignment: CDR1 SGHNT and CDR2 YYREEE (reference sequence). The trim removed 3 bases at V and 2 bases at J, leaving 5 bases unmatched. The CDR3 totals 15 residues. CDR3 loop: CASSSTGQGNYGYTF. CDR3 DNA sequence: TGTGCCAGCAGCTCGACGGGACAGGGAAACTATGGCTACACCTTC.